The next 5 T cell receptor beta chains were all read from a single sample in a study of blood T cell repertoires in COVID-19. Assay used: immunoSEQ multiplex PCR; TCRdb lists only in-frame clones, some missing. The sample lists a few hundred thousand clones; 88% were seen once. Sequencing was performed on PBMCs or T cells enriched from blood (not recorded which). These receptors were taken from a woman under 40 who had recovered from COVID-19.

This chain connects TRBV7-2 to TRBJ1-5; 8 positions agree with TRBD1. CDR1 SGHTA and CDR2 FQGNSA come from the germline V gene. The CDR3 extends over 16 amino acids. The junction had 2 bases not matched to a gene; V was cut back by 1 base and J by 0 bases. CDR3 sequence reads: CASSLVGQDSNQPQHF. The CDR3 coding sequence is TGTGCCAGCAGCTTAGTGGGACAGGATAGCAATCAGCCCCAGCATTTT.

The chain links TRBV19 to TRBJ2-3; TRBD1 might be the D (6 bases). V lost 4 bases, J lost 2 bases, and 10 bases lay in between. In germline, CDR1 is LNHDA, CDR2 SQIVND (reference sequence). This CDR3 contains 14 residues. CDR3: CASSRGQSTDTQYF. Written as DNA, the CDR3 is TGTGCCAGTAGTAGAGGACAGTCCACAGATACGCAGTATTTT.

The chain links TRBV9 to TRBJ2-7; 7 bases are shared with TRBD2. Germline values: CDR1 SGDLS, CDR2 YYNGEE. J was trimmed by 0 bases and V by 0 bases; bases with no gene match: 0. The CDR3 spans 14 residues. The CDR3 DNA is TGTGCCAGCAGCGTAGGACTAGCCTCCTACGAGCAGTACTTC. Translating gives CASSVGLASYEQYF. The full variable domain, rest sourced from reference TRBV9 and TRBJ2-7, is DSGVTQTPKHLITATGQRVTLRCSPRSGDLSVYWYQQSLDQGLQFLIQYYNGEERAKGNILERFSAQQFPDLHSELNLSSLELGDSALYFCASSVGLASYEQYFGPGTRLTVT.

Only one count was recorded for this clone. The genes are TRBV7-3 and TRBJ2-2, with 10 bases fitting TRBD2. V lost 10 bases to trimming and J lost 5 bases; unmatched junction nucleotides: 4. The CDR3 covers 13 residues. The germline CDR1 and CDR2 sequences are SGHTA and FQGTGA. The CDR3 spells CATSGRGTGELFF. In nucleotides, the CDR3 is TGTGCCACAAGCGGGAGGGGTACCGGGGAGCTGTTTTTT.

This clone was observed a single time. The V call is TRBV9, the J call TRBJ2-2; D perhaps matches TRBD2 (7 bases). CDR1 and CDR2 from the germline V gene are SGDLS and YYNGEE. CDR3 length: 14 amino acids. V gave up 4 bases and J gave up 6 bases, with 13 bases separating them. CDR3 coding DNA: TGTGCCAGCAGCCCCCGGGGGGCGGCCGGGGAGCTGTTTTTT. Protein product: CASSPRGAAGELFF.